This T cell receptor (beta chain) was sequenced in a study of blood T cell repertoires in COVID-19. Overall study context: COVID-19 samples collected from the United States, Italy and Spain covered acute and convalescent phases. PBMCs, B-cell-depleted T cells, or T cells provided the cDNA or gDNA that made up the material.

CDR3 length equals 14 residues. Germline CDR1 and CDR2: WNHNN and SYGVQD (reference sequence). The junction had 3 bases not matched to a gene; V was cut back by 7 bases and J by 0 bases. Original processing notes: Nucleated cell number was recorded as an estimate derived from reference gene primer amplification. Sequenced by immunoSEQ multiplex PCR; TCRdb stores in-frame clones only, minus some. V and J calls plus clone size are reproduced from that table; the DNA served to infer D and trimming. The table records some 180,000 clones, around 85% of them present only once. This chain connects TRBV10-1 to TRBJ2-1; 7 bases fit TRBD1. The sequenced sample was peripheral blood. The TCR sequence derives from a woman aged 60 to 75 with acute or convalescent COVID-19. Here the CDR3 reads CASKGDSSYNEQFF. The CDR3 nucleotides read TGCGCCAGCAAGGGGGACAGCTCCTACAATGAGCAGTTCTTC.